Listed below are T cell receptor beta chains from one sample, sequenced in a study of blood T cell repertoires in COVID-19. Assay: immunoSEQ multiplex PCR; the TCRdb copy retains only in-frame clones and omits some. The sample consists of 150,000 to 200,000 clones, roughly 82% of them appearing once. Material: PBMCs or T cells enriched from blood (not recorded which). Receptor source: a woman aged 30 to 39 who had recovered from COVID-19. Both conserved end residues are part of each CDR3. A D gene is named only where the DNA matches it firmly. The size entry is marked missing in some rows and otherwise reads once, few, many or a size class.

>-|TRBV25-1|TRBD2|TRBJ2-7
CASNEAGLTYEQYF
TGTGCCAGCAACGAAGCGGGACTTACCTACGAGCAGTACTTC
>-|TRBV7-2|TRBD2|TRBJ2-2
CASSRDRLAKSGELFF
TGTGCCAGCAGCAGAGATAGACTAGCGAAATCCGGGGAGCTGTTTTTT
>-|TRBV7-8|-|TRBJ2-7
CASSSAWIGGSYEQYF
TGTGCCAGCAGCTCGGCGTGGATAGGGGGCTCCTACGAGCAGTACTTC
>-|TRBV6-5|-|TRBJ2-4
CASSYSRSLAKNIQYF
TGTGCCAGCAGTTACTCGAGGTCTCTAGCCAAAAACATTCAGTACTTC
>few|TRBV28|-|TRBJ2-7
CASSPRDTSYEQYF
TGTGCCAGCAGTCCCAGGGACACCTCCTACGAGCAGTACTTC
>-|TRBV27|TRBD2|TRBJ2-1
CASSLGHVAGAFDEQFF
TGTGCCAGCAGTTTAGGTCATGTAGCGGGAGCATTTGATGAGCAGTTCTTC
>-|TRBV29-1|-|TRBJ2-2
CSVGSAGVYTGELFF
TGCAGCGTTGGGTCAGCGGGTGTTTACACCGGGGAGCTGTTTTTT
>few|TRBV19|-|TRBJ1-1
CASSEQGRNTEAFF
TGTGCCAGTTCTGAACAGGGTCGGAACACTGAAGCTTTCTTT
>-|TRBV11-2|-|TRBJ1-1
CASSPSPDTEAFF
TGTGCCAGCAGCCCCAGTCCAGACACTGAAGCTTTCTTT
>-|TRBV7-9|-|TRBJ2-7
CASSSPTEYPSYEQYF
TGTGCCAGCAGCTCCCCAACGGAGTATCCATCCTACGAGCAGTACTTC
>once|TRBV28|TRBD1|TRBJ2-3
CASSLIALTAGQGQTDTQYF
TGTGCCAGCAGTCTTATCGCATTAACCGCTGGACAGGGTCAGACAGATACGCAGTATTTT
>few|TRBV7-8|TRBD2|TRBJ2-7
CASSLTRTSGYEQYF
TGTGCCAGCAGCTTAACCCGGACTAGCGGATACGAGCAGTACTTC
>-|TRBV10-3|-|TRBJ1-3
CAISETGGTGNTIYF
TGTGCCATCAGTGAGACAGGTGGTACTGGAAACACCATATATTTT
>-|TRBV27|TRBD2|TRBJ2-2
CASSRGRLNTGELFF
TGTGCCAGCAGCCGCGGGAGGCTGAACACCGGGGAGCTGTTTTTT
>-|TRBV7-2|TRBD2|TRBJ2-3
CASSLASGSGTDTQYF
TGTGCCAGCAGCTTAGCTAGCGGGAGTGGCACAGATACGCAGTATTTT
>-|TRBV5-1|-|TRBJ2-3
CASSFNTDTQYF
TGCGCCAGCAGCTTTAACACAGATACGCAGTATTTT
>-|TRBV18|TRBD2|TRBJ2-1
CASSPPSGRGNEQFF
TGTGCCAGCTCACCACCTAGCGGGAGGGGGAATGAGCAGTTCTTC
>-|TRBV15|TRBD2|TRBJ2-5
CATSRDVAGGPIETQYF
TGTGCCACCAGCAGAGATGTAGCGGGAGGGCCGATAGAGACCCAGTACTTC
>-|TRBV3-1/TRBV3-2|-|TRBJ1-1
CASRGQNTEAFF
TGTGCCAGCCGCGGTCAGAACACTGAAGCTTTCTTT
>-|TRBV2|TRBD2|TRBJ2-7
CASRESSGGHYEQYF
TGTGCCAGCAGGGAGTCTAGCGGGGGACACTACGAGCAGTACTTC
>-|TRBV28|-|TRBJ1-1
CASSSMGGGSTEAFF
TGTGCCAGCAGTTCGATGGGGGGAGGTAGCACTGAAGCTTTCTTT
>-|TRBV27|TRBD1|TRBJ1-4
CASRGSGQGNEKLFF
TGTGCCAGCAGGGGATCGGGACAGGGAAATGAAAAACTGTTTTTT
>-|TRBV10-1|-|TRBJ2-3
CASSDPSLSTDTQYF
TGCGCCAGCAGTGATCCTAGCCTTAGCACAGATACGCAGTATTTT
>-|TRBV27|-|TRBJ1-5
CASSSGIFNQPQHF
TGTGCCAGCAGCTCAGGGATTTTCAATCAGCCCCAGCATTTT
>-|TRBV12-3/TRBV12-4|-|TRBJ1-1
CATQQNTEAFF
TGTGCCACTCAACAGAACACTGAAGCTTTCTTT
>-|TRBV5-6|-|TRBJ2-5
CASSLIAGETQYF
TGTGCCAGCAGCTTAATCGCGGGAGAGACCCAGTACTTC
>-|TRBV5-1|TRBD1|TRBJ2-7
CASSPLTGGPNEQYF
TGCGCCAGCAGCCCGCTGACAGGGGGCCCAAACGAGCAGTACTTC
>-|TRBV12-3/TRBV12-4|-|TRBJ1-1
CASSRDSYTEAFF
TGTGCCAGCAGCCGAGACAGCTACACTGAAGCTTTCTTT
>-|TRBV18|TRBD1|TRBJ2-7
CASSSAGTAITKWQYF
TGTGCCAGCTCAAGTGCCGGGACAGCGATTACAAAGTGGCAGTACTTC
>-|TRBV4-1|-|TRBJ2-7
CASSQDAQGILFYEQYF
TGCGCCAGCAGCCAGGACGCACAGGGAATCCTTTTTTACGAGCAGTACTTC
>-|TRBV18|TRBD1|TRBJ2-7
CASSPPSGTGRYEQYF
TGTGCCAGCTCACCCCCGAGCGGGACAGGGCGCTACGAGCAGTACTTC
>-|TRBV30|-|TRBJ2-7
CAAIEGGPGEQYF
TGTGCAGCGATCGAGGGGGGGCCTGGCGAGCAGTACTTC
>-|TRBV6-1|-|TRBJ2-5
CASSEEGPQETQYF
TGTGCCAGCAGTGAAGAGGGGCCCCAAGAGACCCAGTACTTC
>once|TRBV21-1|-|TRBJ2-3
CASSNFISGTKQSPDTQYF
TGTGCCAGCAGCAATTTTATCTCCGGGACTAAACAATCCCCAGATACGCAGTATTTT
>-|TRBV4-1|TRBD2|TRBJ2-1
CASSQDPGTSGSNEQFF
TGCGCCAGCAGCCAAGACCCCGGGACTAGCGGGAGCAATGAGCAGTTCTTC